The present T cell receptor (beta chain) was sequenced within a study of cytomegalovirus exposure and HLA in healthy donors. In the study overall: Researchers found that more than 70% of around 400 genotyped donors fell within the Caucasian-associated ancestry cluster.

It was healthy bone marrow donors who served as donors. CDR1 MNHGY and CDR2 SAAAGT come from the germline V gene. The CDR3 covers 13 residues. V lost 6 bases to trimming and J lost 4 bases, with 11 bases between them. As concerns this clone: Its antigen is currently unknown.

With 60 Vbeta and 13 Jbeta primers, the PCR was carried out. Profiling relied on immunoSEQ multiplex PCR, and the TCRdb table lists in-frame clones only, not all of them. The sample contains 150,000 to 200,000 clones, about 80% of which appear only once. Study-wide findings and caveats: The listing of 160 or so TCR beta chains classed them as cytomegalovirus-associated.

The clonotype comes from a woman between 25 and 40 years old in good health and CMV-seronegative. Specimen: PBMCs. V usage is TRBV6-8 and J usage is TRBJ2-3, with a tentative D call TRBD1 (7 bases). The CDR3 region has the DNA TGTGCCAGCAGGTTCAGGGGGGCAGATACGCAGTATTTT. The encoded protein is CASRFRGADTQYF.